This T cell receptor (beta chain) was sequenced in a study of control samples from healthy donors and cancer patients. This CDR3 has 17 residues. Germline assignment: CDR1 SGHDN and CDR2 FVKESK. The V gene end was trimmed by 1 base and the J gene end by 4 bases; junction bases not matched to a gene: 8. Produced via immunoSEQ multiplex PCR; TCRdb's table is partial and in-frame only. This repertoire shows fewer than 200,000 clones, around 90% found once; its top ten account for around 5%. The V call is TRBV14, the J call TRBJ2-2, with 8 bases fitting TRBD2. This TCR came from a woman aged 30 to 39 in good health. Sequenced: blood. The CDR3 spells CASSQVRGGWGTGELFF. CDR3 bases: TGTGCCAGCAGCCAAGTCCGGGGGGGCTGGGGCACCGGGGAGCTGTTTTTT.